This T cell receptor beta chain was recorded in a study of blood T cell repertoires in COVID-19. Looking at the study overall: Sites across the United States, Italy and Spain contributed samples from acute and convalescent COVID-19. PBMCs, B-cell-depleted T cells, or T cells were the source of the cDNA or gDNA that made up the material.

In the source study's methods: Cell counts per sample came from amplifying reference gene primers. Sequencing used immunoSEQ multiplex PCR; TCRdb keeps in-frame clones, though not all of them. D and trimming were read from the DNA, whereas the V and J calls and clone size are those reported in that table. The top ten hold around 6.9% of the sample, which has around 100,000 clones, roughly 84% seen once. The CDR3 runs 15 residues. Trimming removed 8 bases from V and 8 bases from J, with 24 bases in between. Germline V gene sequence: CDR1 MNHEY, CDR2 SVGAGI. The chain carries TRBV6-5 and TRBJ1-2; D is perhaps TRBD1 (5 bases). This clonotype was obtained from a man in his fifties or sixties with acute or convalescent COVID-19. Sequenced input: peripheral blood. The CDR3 loop is CASSPDGGSVKGYTF. The CDR3 nucleotides are TGTGCCAGCTCCCCTGACGGGGGATCGGTAAAGGGCTACACCTTC.